Here is one TCR beta chain with its context. This specimen belongs to a study of blood T cell repertoires in COVID-19. Study at large: Donors in the United States, Italy and Spain gave samples during acute or convalescent COVID-19. PBMCs, B-cell-depleted T cells, or T cells were the source of the cDNA or gDNA that made up the material.

CDR3 size: 12 residues. The germline gives CDR1 MNHEY, CDR2 SVGAGI. Between the trimmed V and J ends, which lost 5 bases and 5 bases, there was a span of 9 bases. TCRdb keeps only in-frame clones here, not all; method: immunoSEQ multiplex PCR. The sample records some 150,000 clones, 80% to 90% being singletons. The sequence was obtained from a woman in her forties with acute or convalescent COVID-19. The sequencing sample was made of peripheral blood. The chain has TRBV6-5 and TRBJ2-5, with a possible D match to TRBD2 (5 bases). The CDR3 spells CASSTPGETQYF. The DNA of the CDR3 is TGTGCCAGCAGTACCCCGGGGGAGACCCAGTACTTC.